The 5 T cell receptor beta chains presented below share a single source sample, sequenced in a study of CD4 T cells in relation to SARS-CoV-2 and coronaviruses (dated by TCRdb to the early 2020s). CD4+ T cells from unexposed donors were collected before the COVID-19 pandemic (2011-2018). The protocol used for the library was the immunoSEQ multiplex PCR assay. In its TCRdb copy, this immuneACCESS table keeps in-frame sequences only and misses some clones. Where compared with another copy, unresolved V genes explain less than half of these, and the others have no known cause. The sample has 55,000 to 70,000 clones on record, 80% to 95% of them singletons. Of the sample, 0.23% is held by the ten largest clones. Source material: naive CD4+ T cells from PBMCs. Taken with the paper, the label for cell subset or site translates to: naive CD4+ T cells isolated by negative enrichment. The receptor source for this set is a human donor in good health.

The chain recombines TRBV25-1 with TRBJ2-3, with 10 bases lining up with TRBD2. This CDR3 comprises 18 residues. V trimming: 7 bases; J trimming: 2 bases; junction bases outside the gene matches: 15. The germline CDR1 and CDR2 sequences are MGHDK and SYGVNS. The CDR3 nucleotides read TGTGCCAGCATCCGAAGCGGGGAAGCGGGAGGGTCCACAGATACGCAGTATTTT. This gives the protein CASIRSGEAGGSTDTQYF.

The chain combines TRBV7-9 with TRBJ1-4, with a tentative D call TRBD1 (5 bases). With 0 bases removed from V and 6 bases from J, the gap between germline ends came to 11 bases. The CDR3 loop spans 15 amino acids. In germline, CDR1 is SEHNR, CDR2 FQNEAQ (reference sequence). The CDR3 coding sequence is TGTGCCAGCAGCTTAGCGATGGGGCCGTATGAAAAACTGTTTTTT. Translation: CASSLAMGPYEKLFF.

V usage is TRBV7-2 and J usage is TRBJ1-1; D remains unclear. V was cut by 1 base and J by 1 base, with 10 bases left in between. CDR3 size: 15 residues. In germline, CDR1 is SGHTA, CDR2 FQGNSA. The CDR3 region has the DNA TGTGCCAGCAGCTTAGTATCTCTGGGGAACACTGAAGCTTTCTTT. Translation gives CASSLVSLGNTEAFF.

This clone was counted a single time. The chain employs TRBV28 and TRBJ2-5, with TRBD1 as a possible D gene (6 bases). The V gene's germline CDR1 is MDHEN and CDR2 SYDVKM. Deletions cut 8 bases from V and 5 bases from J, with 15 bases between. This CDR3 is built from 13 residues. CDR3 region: CASAGEQAETQYF. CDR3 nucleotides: TGTGCCAGCGCAGGGGAGCAAGCGGAGACCCAGTACTTC.

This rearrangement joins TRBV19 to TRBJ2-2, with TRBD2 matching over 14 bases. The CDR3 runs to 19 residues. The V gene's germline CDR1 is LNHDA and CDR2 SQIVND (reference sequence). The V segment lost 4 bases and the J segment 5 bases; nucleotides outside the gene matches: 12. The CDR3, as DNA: TGTGCCAGTAGTACGGGACTAGCGGGGGACCTATGGCGGACCGGGGAGCTGTTTTTT. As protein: CASSTGLAGDLWRTGELFF.